This TCR beta chain was recorded in a study of CD8+ T cells in alopecia areata. The CDR3 is 16 residues long. Trimming removed 3 bases at V and 2 bases at J, with 17 bases between. Germline V gives CDR1 SGHRS, CDR2 YFSETQ. Sequencing used cDNA as its template, made by extracting RNA and reverse transcribing it. Assay used: immunoSEQ multiplex PCR; TCRdb lists only in-frame clones, some missing. The table has around 190,000 clones, under 80% seen once; the top ten hold about 1.3%. Indicated treatment: oral pan-JAK inhibitor, 5-10 mg twice daily. The starting material was CD4+ T cells sorted from blood, obtained around week 50, from a patient treated with tofacitinib. The gene calls are TRBV5-1 and TRBJ2-5; D remains ambiguous. This sequence originates from a human donor with alopecia areata. In DNA, the CDR3 is TGCGCCAGCAGCTCGCCGGGTCAGCAAGATCAAGAGACCCAGTACTTC. It translates to CASSSPGQQDQETQYF.